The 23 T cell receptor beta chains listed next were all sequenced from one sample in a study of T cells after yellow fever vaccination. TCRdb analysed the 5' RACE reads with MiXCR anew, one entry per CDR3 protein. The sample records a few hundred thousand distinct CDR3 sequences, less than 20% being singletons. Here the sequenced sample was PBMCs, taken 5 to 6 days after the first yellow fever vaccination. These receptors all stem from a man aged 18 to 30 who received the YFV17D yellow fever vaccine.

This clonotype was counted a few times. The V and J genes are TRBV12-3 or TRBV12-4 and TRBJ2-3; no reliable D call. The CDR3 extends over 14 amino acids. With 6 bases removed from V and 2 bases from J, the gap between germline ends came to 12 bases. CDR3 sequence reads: CASSPGRHTDTQYF. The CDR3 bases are TGTGCCAGCAGCCCCGGGCGCCACACAGATACGCAGTATTTT.

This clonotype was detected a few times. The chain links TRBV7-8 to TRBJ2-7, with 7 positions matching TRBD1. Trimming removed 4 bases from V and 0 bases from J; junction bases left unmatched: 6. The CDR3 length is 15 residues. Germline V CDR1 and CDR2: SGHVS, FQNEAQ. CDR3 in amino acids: CASSSSDRSSYEQYF. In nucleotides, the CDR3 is TGTGCCAGCAGCTCGTCGGACAGGAGCTCCTACGAGCAGTACTTC.

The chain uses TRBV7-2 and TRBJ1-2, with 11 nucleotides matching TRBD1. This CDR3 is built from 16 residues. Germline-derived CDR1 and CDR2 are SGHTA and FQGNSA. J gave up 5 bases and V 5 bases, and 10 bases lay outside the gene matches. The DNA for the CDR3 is TGTGCCAGCAGCCCATTCACCGGGACAGGGGGTTATGGCTACACCTTC. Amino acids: CASSPFTGTGGYGYTF.

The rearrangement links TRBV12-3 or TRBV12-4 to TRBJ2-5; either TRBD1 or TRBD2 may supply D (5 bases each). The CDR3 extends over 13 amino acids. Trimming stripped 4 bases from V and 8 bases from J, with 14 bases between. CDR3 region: CASSWGSRFTQYF. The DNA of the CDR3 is TGTGCCAGCAGTTGGGGGTCCCGATTTACCCAGTACTTC.

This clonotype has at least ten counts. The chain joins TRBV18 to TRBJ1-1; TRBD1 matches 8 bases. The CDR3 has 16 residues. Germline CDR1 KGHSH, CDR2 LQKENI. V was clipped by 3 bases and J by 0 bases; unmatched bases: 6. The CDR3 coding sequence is TGTGCCAGCTCACCGAGACAGGGGTTAATGAACACTGAAGCTTTCTTT. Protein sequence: CASSPRQGLMNTEAFF.

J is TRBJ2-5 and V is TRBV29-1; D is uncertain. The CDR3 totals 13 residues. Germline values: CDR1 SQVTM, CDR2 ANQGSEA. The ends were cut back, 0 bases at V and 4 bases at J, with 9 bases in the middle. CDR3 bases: TGCAGCGTTGAAGATTCCAATTCAGAGACCCAGTACTTC. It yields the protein CSVEDSNSETQYF.

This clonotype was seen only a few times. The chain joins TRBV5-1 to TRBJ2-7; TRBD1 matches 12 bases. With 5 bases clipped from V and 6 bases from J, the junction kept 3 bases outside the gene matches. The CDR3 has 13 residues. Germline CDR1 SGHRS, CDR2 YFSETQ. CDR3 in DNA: TGCGCCAGCAGAAGGGACAGGGGGCCCGAGCAGTACTTC. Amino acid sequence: CASRRDRGPEQYF. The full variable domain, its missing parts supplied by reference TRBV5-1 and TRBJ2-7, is KAGVTQTPRYLIKTRGQQVTLSCSPISGHRSVSWYQQTPGQGLQFLFEYFSETQRNKGNFPGRFSGRQFSNSRSEMNVSTLELGDSALYLCASRRDRGPEQYFGPGTRLTVT.

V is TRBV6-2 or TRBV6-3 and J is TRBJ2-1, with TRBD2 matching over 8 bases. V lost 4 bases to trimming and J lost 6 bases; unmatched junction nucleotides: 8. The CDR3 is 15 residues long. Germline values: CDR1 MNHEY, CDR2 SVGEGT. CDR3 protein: CASSLVRGGLNEQFF. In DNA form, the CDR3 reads TGTGCCAGCAGTTTGGTCCGCGGGGGGCTCAATGAGCAGTTCTTC.

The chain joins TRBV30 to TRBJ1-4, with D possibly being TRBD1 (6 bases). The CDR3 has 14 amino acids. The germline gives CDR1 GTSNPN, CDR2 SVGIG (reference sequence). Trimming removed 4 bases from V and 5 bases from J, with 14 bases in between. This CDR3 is CAWKGGAINEKLFF. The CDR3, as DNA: TGTGCCTGGAAGGGGGGCGCGATCAATGAAAAACTGTTTTTT.

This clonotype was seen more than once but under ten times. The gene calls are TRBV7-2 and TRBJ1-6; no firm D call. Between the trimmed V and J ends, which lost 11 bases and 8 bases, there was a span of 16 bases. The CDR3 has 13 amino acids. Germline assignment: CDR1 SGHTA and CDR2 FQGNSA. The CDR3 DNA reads TGTGCCTCAAGGCCCTATCGGGATTCACCCCTCCACTTT. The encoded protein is CASRPYRDSPLHF. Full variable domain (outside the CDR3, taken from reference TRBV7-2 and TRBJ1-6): GAGVSQSPSNKVTEKGKDVELRCDPISGHTALYWYRQSLGQGLEFLIYFQGNSAPDKSGLPSDRFSAERTGGSVSTLTIQRTQQEDSAVYLCASRPYRDSPLHFGNGTRLTVT.

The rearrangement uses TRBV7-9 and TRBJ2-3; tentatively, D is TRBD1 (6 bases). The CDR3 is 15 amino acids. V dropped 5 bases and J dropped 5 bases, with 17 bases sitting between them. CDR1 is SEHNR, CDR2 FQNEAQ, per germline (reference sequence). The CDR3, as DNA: TGTGCCAGCAGCATACAGGGTCCGAGTCTAGATACGCAGTATTTT. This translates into CASSIQGPSLDTQYF.

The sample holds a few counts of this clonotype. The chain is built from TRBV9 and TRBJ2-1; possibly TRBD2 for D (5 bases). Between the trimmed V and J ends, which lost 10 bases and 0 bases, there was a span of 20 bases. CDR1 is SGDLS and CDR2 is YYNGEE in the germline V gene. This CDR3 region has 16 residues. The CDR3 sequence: CASSRALMSSYNEQFF. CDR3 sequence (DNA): TGTGCCTCCTCGCGGGCGCTTATGAGCTCCTACAATGAGCAGTTCTTC.

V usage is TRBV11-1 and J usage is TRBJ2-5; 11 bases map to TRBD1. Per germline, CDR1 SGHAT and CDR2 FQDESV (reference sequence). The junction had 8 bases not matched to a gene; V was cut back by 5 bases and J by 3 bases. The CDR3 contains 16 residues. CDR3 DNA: TGTGCCAGCAGCCGAGCCGGGACAGGGGGTGAAGAGACCCAGTACTTC. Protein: CASSRAGTGGEETQYF.

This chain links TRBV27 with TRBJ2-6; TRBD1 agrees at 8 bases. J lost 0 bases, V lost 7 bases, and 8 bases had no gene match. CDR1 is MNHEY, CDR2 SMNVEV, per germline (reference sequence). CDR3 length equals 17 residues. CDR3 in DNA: TGTGCCAGCACTCGACAGGGGATTAGCTCTGGGGCCAACGTCCTGACTTTC. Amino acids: CASTRQGISSGANVLTF.

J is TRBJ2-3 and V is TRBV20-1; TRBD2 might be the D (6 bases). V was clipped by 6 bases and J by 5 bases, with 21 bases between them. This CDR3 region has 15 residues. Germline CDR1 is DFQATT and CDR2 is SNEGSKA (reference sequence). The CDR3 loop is CSARVGGVGGDTQYF. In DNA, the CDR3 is TGCAGTGCCAGGGTCGGAGGGGTCGGGGGAGATACGCAGTATTTT.

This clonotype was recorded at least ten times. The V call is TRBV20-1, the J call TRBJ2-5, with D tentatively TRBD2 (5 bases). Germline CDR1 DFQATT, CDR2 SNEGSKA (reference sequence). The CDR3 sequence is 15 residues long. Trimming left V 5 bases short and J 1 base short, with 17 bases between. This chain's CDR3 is CSAPGFGRGQETQYF. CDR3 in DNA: TGCAGTGCTCCTGGGTTCGGACGGGGCCAAGAGACCCAGTACTTC.

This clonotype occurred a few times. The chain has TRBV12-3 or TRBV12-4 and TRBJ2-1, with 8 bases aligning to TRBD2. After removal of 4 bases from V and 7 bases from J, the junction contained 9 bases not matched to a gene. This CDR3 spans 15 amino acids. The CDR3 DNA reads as TGTGCCAGCAGTTGGCTGGGACTAGTTATTAATGAGCAGTTCTTC. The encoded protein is CASSWLGLVINEQFF.

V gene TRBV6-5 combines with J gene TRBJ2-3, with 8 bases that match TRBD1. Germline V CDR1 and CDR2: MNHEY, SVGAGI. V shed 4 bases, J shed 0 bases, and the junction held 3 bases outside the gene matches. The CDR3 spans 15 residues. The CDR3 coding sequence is TGTGCCAGCAGTTCCCGGGACAGGAGCACAGATACGCAGTATTTT. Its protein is CASSSRDRSTDTQYF.

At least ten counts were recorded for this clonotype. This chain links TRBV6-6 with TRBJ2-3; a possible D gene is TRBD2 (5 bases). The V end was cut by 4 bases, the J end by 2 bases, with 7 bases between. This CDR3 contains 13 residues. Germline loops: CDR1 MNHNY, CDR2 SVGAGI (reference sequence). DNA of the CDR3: TGTGCCAGCAGTTCGGGATTCACAGATACGCAGTATTTT. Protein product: CASSSGFTDTQYF.

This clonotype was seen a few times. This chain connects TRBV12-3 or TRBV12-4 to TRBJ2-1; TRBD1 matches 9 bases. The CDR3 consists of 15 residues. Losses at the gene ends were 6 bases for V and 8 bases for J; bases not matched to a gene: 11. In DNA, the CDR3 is TGTGCCAGCAGCGATCCGGGACAGGGAGTTTATGAGCAGTTCTTC. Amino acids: CASSDPGQGVYEQFF.

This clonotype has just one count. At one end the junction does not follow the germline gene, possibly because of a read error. CDR3 in amino acids: CASSLENAAQVGYIF. CDR3 bases: TGTGCCAGCAGCTTAGAGAATGCAGCCCAAGTTGGCTACATCTTC. V gene TRBV7-9 combines with J gene TRBJ1-2; D not certain. The germline gives CDR1 SEHNR, CDR2 FQNEAQ (reference sequence). The CDR3 is 15 residues long.

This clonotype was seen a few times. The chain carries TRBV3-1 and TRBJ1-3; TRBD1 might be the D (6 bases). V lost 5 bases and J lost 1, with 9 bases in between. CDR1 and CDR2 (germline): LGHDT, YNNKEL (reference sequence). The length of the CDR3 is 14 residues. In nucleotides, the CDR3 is TGTGCCAGCAGCTACAGGGTATCTGGAAACACCATATATTTT. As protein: CASSYRVSGNTIYF.

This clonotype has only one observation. The CDR3 sequence is CASSQRGGDEKLFF. The DNA for the CDR3 is TGCGCCAGCAGCCAACGGGGAGGGGATGAAAAACTGTTTTTT. V usage is TRBV4-1 and J usage is TRBJ1-4; TRBD1 might be the D (5 bases). CDR3 length: 14 amino acids. The V end lost 2 bases, the J end lost 6 bases, and 10 bases lay between the germline ends. Germline loops: CDR1 MGHRA, CDR2 YSYEKL.